One sample yielded the 9 T cell receptor beta chains listed below, sequenced in a study of cytomegalovirus exposure and HLA in healthy donors. Researchers ran the PCR with 60 Vbeta and 13 Jbeta primers. Sequencing was performed with immunoSEQ multiplex PCR; in TCRdb, only in-frame clones are kept and a portion is missing. The sample holds approximately 150,000 clones; approximately 80% are singletons and the top ten take approximately 13%. Specimen: PBMCs. These receptors were obtained from a man in his forties in good health and CMV-seropositive.

The V gene is TRBV7-3, the J gene TRBJ2-7, with D possibly being TRBD2 (5 bases). The CDR3 spans 15 residues. V lost 2 bases and J 2 bases, leaving 13 bases between the germline ends. Germline-derived CDR1 and CDR2 are SGHTA and FQGTGA. DNA for the CDR3: TGTGCCAGCAGCTTAGATCTAGCCAACACCTACGAGCAGTACTTC. Its protein product is CASSLDLANTYEQYF.

This chain connects TRBV6-5 to TRBJ1-1; D is ambiguous. Trimming pared 3 bases from V and 8 bases from J, leaving 7 bases between. Looked up from germline, CDR1 is MNHEY and CDR2 is SVGAGI. The CDR3 spans 11 residues. CDR3 amino acids: CASSYHREAFF. The CDR3 DNA reads TGTGCCAGCAGTTATCACAGAGAAGCTTTCTTT.

The chain has TRBV29-1 and TRBJ1-1; 9 bases are shared with TRBD1. The CDR3 runs to 13 residues. With 4 bases clipped from V and 3 bases from J, the junction kept 3 bases outside the gene matches. Per germline, CDR1 SQVTM and CDR2 ANQGSEA. In nucleotides, the CDR3 is TGCAGCGTTGTGGGACAGGGTGACACTGAAGCTTTCTTT. Translating it yields CSVVGQGDTEAFF.

The rearrangement uses TRBV27 and TRBJ1-2; no definite D call. Germline CDR1 is MNHEY and CDR2 is SMNVEV (reference sequence). The CDR3 extends over 15 amino acids. V lost 1 base to trimming and J lost 8 bases, with 17 bases between them. CDR3 nucleotide sequence: TGTGCCAGCAGTTTATATGAACCCGGCAGGTCCGGCTACACCTTC. Translation: CASSLYEPGRSGYTF.

V gene TRBV27 combines with J gene TRBJ2-6; a possible D gene is TRBD1 (10 bases). Deletions cut 5 bases from V and 12 bases from J, with 26 bases between. CDR3 size: 17 residues. The germline V gene encodes CDR1 MNHEY and CDR2 SMNVEV (reference sequence). The CDR3, as DNA: TGTGCCAGCAGTCCGCGACAGGGGGCGGGGGGGTTTATCGTCCTGACTTTC. Translated, it gives CASSPRQGAGGFIVLTF.

This clone was seen only once. The rearrangement joins TRBV21-1 to TRBJ2-2; whether TRBD2, the table's D call, matches the DNA was not checked. TRBV21-1 is reported as a pseudogene. The CDR3 sequence is 15 residues long. The CDR3 bases are TGTGCCAGCAGCAAGGTTAGCGGGAGGACCGGGGAGCTGTTTTTT. Protein sequence: CASSKVSGRTGELFF.

The rearrangement links TRBV2 to TRBJ2-7; possible D gene TRBD1, 6 bases. The CDR3 is made up of 13 amino acids. The germline V gene has CDR1 SNHLY and CDR2 FYNNEI. The V end lost 8 bases, the J end lost 0 bases, and 11 bases lay between the germline ends. CDR3 loop: CASGRQDSYEQYF. As DNA, the CDR3 is TGTGCCAGCGGTCGACAGGACTCCTACGAGCAGTACTTC.

The chain has TRBV4-3 and TRBJ2-1, with D unclear. V gave up 2 bases and J gave up 0 bases, with 8 bases separating them. Germline CDR1 and CDR2: LGHNA and YSLEER. The CDR3 covers 15 residues. CDR3: CASSQLESSYNEQFF. DNA of the CDR3: TGCGCCAGCAGCCAACTGGAGAGCTCCTACAATGAGCAGTTCTTC.

The chain carries TRBV7-7 and TRBJ2-1; D is unresolved. Germline assignment: CDR1 SSHAT and CDR2 FNYEAQ (reference sequence). CDR3 length equals 16 residues. V lost 5 bases and J 1 base, leaving 15 bases between the germline ends. Written as DNA, the CDR3 is TGTGCCAGCAGCCCCAGTTTCTTGGCATCCTACAATGAGCAGTTCTTC. This sequence encodes CASSPSFLASYNEQFF. Using reference TRBV7-7 and TRBJ2-1 for the parts outside the CDR3, the full variable domain is GAGVSQSPRYKVTKRGQDVTLRCDPISSHATLYWYQQALGQGPEFLTYFNYEAQPDKSGLPSDRFSAERPEGSISTLTIQRTEQRDSAMYRCASSPSFLASYNEQFFGPGTRLTVL.